Following are 13 T cell receptor beta chains from one sample sequenced in a study of cytomegalovirus exposure and HLA in healthy donors. Primers: 60 Vbeta forward and 13 Jbeta reverse. Using immunoSEQ multiplex PCR, the repertoire was profiled, and TCRdb retains in-frame clones only, with some absent. The repertoire holds some 130,000 clones, 75% to 90% seen once, with under 7.5% in the top ten. The material sequenced was PBMCs. These receptors all come from a woman in her thirties in good health and CMV-seropositive.

The V and J genes are TRBV5-6 and TRBJ2-2; D perhaps matches TRBD2 (5 bases). Trimming stripped 2 bases from V and 5 bases from J, with 19 bases between. Germline CDR1 and CDR2: SGHDT and YYEEEE. The CDR3 runs to 17 residues. In DNA form, the CDR3 reads TGTGCCAGCAGCTTACGCCCCCCGAGGGTTGGGACCGGGGAGCTGTTTTTT. Translation gives CASSLRPPRVGTGELFF.

CDR3 nucleotide sequence: TGTGCCAGCAGCTTAGGACAGGGTACCGAGCAGTACTTC. This codes for CASSLGQGTEQYF. The chain links TRBV11-3 to TRBJ2-7, with 7 bases that match TRBD1. This CDR3 is built from 13 residues. Losses at the gene ends were 1 base for V and 6 bases for J; bases not matched to a gene: 3. Germline values: CDR1 SGHNT, CDR2 YENEEA.

This chain connects TRBV28 to TRBJ2-2; D ambiguous. The CDR3 contains 15 residues. V was pared by 2 bases and J by 1 base, with 8 bases between. CDR1 is MDHEN, CDR2 SYDVKM, per germline. The CDR3 spells CASSLGDLNTGELFF. CDR3 bases: TGTGCCAGCAGTTTAGGAGACCTGAACACCGGGGAGCTGTTTTTT.

This chain joins TRBV29-1 and TRBJ2-5, with a tentative D call TRBD2 (7 bases). Trimming removed 7 bases from V and 5 bases from J, with 17 bases in between. From germline, CDR1 is SQVTM and CDR2 ANQGSEA. The CDR3 runs 13 residues. DNA for the CDR3: TGCAGCGCCTTATCGGGGGGCGAGGAGACCCAGTACTTC. Translation gives CSALSGGEETQYF. Full variable domain (outside the CDR3, taken from reference TRBV29-1 and TRBJ2-5): SAVISQKPSRDICQRGTSLTIQCQVDSQVTMMFWYRQQPGQSLTLIATANQGSEATYESGFVIDKFPISRPNLTFSTLTVSNMSPEDSSIYLCSALSGGEETQYFGPGTRLLVL.

The genes are TRBV2 and TRBJ2-5; D call uncertain. Trimming stripped 3 bases from V and 5 bases from J, with 4 bases between. Looked up from germline, CDR1 is SNHLY and CDR2 is FYNNEI. The CDR3 consists of 11 residues. The CDR3 reads CASSDEETQYF. CDR3 coding DNA: TGTGCCAGCAGTGACGAGGAGACCCAGTACTTC.

J is TRBJ2-1 and V is TRBV28; TRBD2 might be the D (6 bases). V was pared by 10 bases and J by 1 base, with 20 bases between. The CDR3 contains 16 residues. Germline V gene data show CDR1 as MDHEN and CDR2 as SYDVKM. CDR3 DNA sequence: TGTGCCACCCATTATTGGGTCGGGAGTTCCTACAATGAGCAGTTCTTC. This sequence encodes CATHYWVGSSYNEQFF.

The rearrangement joins TRBV7-3 to TRBJ1-6, with D possibly TRBD1 on 6 matching bases. Per the germline V gene, CDR1 is SGHTA and CDR2 is FQGTGA. CDR3 length: 15 amino acids. Trimming left V 1 base short and J 11 bases short, with 15 bases between. The CDR3: CASSLRGGQGAPLHF. DNA for the CDR3: TGTGCCAGCAGCTTAAGAGGGGGACAAGGAGCACCCCTCCACTTT.

The genes are TRBV18 and TRBJ2-6; 8 bases match TRBD1. This CDR3 spans 20 amino acids. Looked up from germline, CDR1 is KGHSH and CDR2 is LQKENI. Trimming took 4 bases from V and 0 from J; bases not matched to a gene: 14. This CDR3 reads CASSLQGGQGSSSGANVLTF. DNA for the CDR3: TGTGCCAGCTCACTTCAAGGAGGACAGGGTTCCAGCTCTGGGGCCAACGTCCTGACTTTC.

V gene TRBV7-8 combines with J gene TRBJ2-3; TRBD2 matches at 11 bases. The V and J ends lost 5 bases and 6 bases, in that order; junction bases with no gene match: 13. The CDR3 has 17 residues. The germline CDR1 and CDR2 sequences are SGHVS and FQNEAQ. The CDR3 DNA reads TGTGCCAGCAGCCCCCGACTAGCGGGGAGGTTGGGGGATACGCAGTATTTT. Its protein product is CASSPRLAGRLGDTQYF.

This chain connects TRBV27 to TRBJ2-1; TRBD2 aligns across 11 bases. After removal of 8 bases from V and 2 bases from J, the junction contained 5 bases not matched to a gene. CDR3 length equals 15 residues. From germline, CDR1 is MNHEY and CDR2 SMNVEV (reference sequence). The CDR3 region has the DNA TGTGCCAGCCAAGGACTAGCGGGCACCTACAATGAGCAGTTCTTC. Translated, it gives CASQGLAGTYNEQFF.

Concerning this clone: This specimen includes other DNA sequences encoding the same CDR3. This chain connects TRBV2 to TRBJ1-5, with D uncertain. V was trimmed by 6 bases and J by 0 bases, leaving 9 bases between them. This CDR3 region has 14 residues. Germline V gene data show CDR1 as SNHLY and CDR2 as FYNNEI. In DNA form, the CDR3 reads TGTGCCAGCAGGGCGGGCCTTAGCAATCAGCCCCAGCATTTT. The encoded protein is CASRAGLSNQPQHF. The complete variable domain, with remaining parts taken from reference TRBV2 and TRBJ1-5, reads EPEVTQTPSHQVTQMGQEVILRCVPISNHLYFYWYRQILGQKVEFLVSFYNNEISEKSEIFDDQFSVERPDGSNFTLKIRSTKLEDSAMYFCASRAGLSNQPQHFGDGTRLSIL.

This chain joins TRBV30 and TRBJ1-1, with TRBD1 matching over 8 bases. The CDR3 sequence is 15 residues long. Per germline, CDR1 GTSNPN and CDR2 SVGIG (reference sequence). J lost 0 bases, V lost 2 bases, and 5 bases had no gene match. CDR3 nucleotide sequence: TGTGCCTGGAGTCGGACAGGGACTATGAACACTGAAGCTTTCTTT. Protein: CAWSRTGTMNTEAFF.

Written as DNA, the CDR3 is TGTGCCAGCAGTGAAGGGGACTCCCGATTCGGCAACGAGCAGTACTTC. Its translation is CASSEGDSRFGNEQYF. This chain links TRBV6-1 with TRBJ2-7, with a weak D call TRBD2 (6 bases). CDR1 and CDR2 (germline): MNHNS, SASEGT. The CDR3 consists of 16 residues. The V end lost 1 base, the J end lost 5 bases, and 18 bases lay between the germline ends.